Shown below are 21 T cell receptor beta chains from a single sample sequenced in a study of blood T cell repertoires in COVID-19. Some clones are missing from TCRdb's copy, which holds only in-frame ones; the method was immunoSEQ multiplex PCR. The table records hundreds of thousands of clones, around 89% of them present only once. The specimen sequenced was peripheral blood. Receptor source: a woman aged 18-29 years with acute or convalescent COVID-19.

The genes are TRBV5-6 and TRBJ1-2; D is undetermined. There are 13 residues in the CDR3. V lost 1 base and J lost 8, with 12 bases in between. CDR1 is SGHDT and CDR2 is YYEEEE in the germline V gene. DNA for the CDR3: TGTGCCAGCAGCTTGACTGGGTCGGAGGGCTACACCTTC. The encoded protein is CASSLTGSEGYTF.

This chain joins TRBV19 and TRBJ1-4, with 8 bases matching TRBD1. J lost 6 bases, V lost 6 bases, and 9 bases had no gene match. Germline values: CDR1 LNHDA, CDR2 SQIVND (reference sequence). The CDR3 is made up of 15 amino acids. CDR3 residues: CASSPSGTGYEKLFF. The DNA for the CDR3 is TGTGCCAGTAGCCCCTCCGGGACAGGTTATGAAAAACTGTTTTTT.

This clone was seen once. The J gene is TRBJ1-3, the V gene TRBV3-1 (or the pseudogene TRBV3-2), with 8 bases aligning to TRBD1. CDR1 and CDR2 (germline): LGHDT, YNNKEL (reference sequence). CDR3 length: 15 residues. Trimming at V came to 5 bases and at J to 3 bases, leaving 6 bases not matched to a gene. The CDR3 DNA reads as TGTGCCAGCAGCAAACGGACAGGGCTTGGAAACACCATATATTTT. Its translation is CASSKRTGLGNTIYF.

V gene TRBV15 combines with J gene TRBJ1-6, with D tentatively TRBD1 (5 bases). V was pared by 5 bases and J by 6 bases, with 11 bases between. This CDR3 region has 14 residues. Germline assignment: CDR1 LNHNV and CDR2 YYDKDF (reference sequence). In DNA form, the CDR3 reads TGTGCCACCAGCCTGGCCAGGGCTAATTCACCCCTCCACTTT. Translation gives CATSLARANSPLHF.

This sequence joins TRBV5-1 and TRBJ2-1, with D maybe TRBD2 (5 bases). There are 15 residues in the CDR3. Between the trimmed V and J ends, which lost 5 bases and 1 base, there was a span of 13 bases. Per germline, CDR1 SGHRS and CDR2 YFSETQ. The DNA of the CDR3 is TGCGCCAGCAGTCAAGACTACCAGTCCTACAATGAGCAGTTCTTC. It encodes CASSQDYQSYNEQFF.

V and J are TRBV9 and TRBJ1-2; TRBD1 aligns across 7 bases. Germline trimming cut 3 bases from V and 6 bases from J; bases unmatched to any gene: 5. The germline gives CDR1 SGDLS, CDR2 YYNGEE. The CDR3 is made up of 13 amino acids. The CDR3 region has the DNA TGTGCCAGCAGCGCTCAACAGGGGAATGGCTACACCTTC. Its protein product is CASSAQQGNGYTF. The entire variable domain, with the rest obtained from reference TRBV9 and TRBJ1-2, is as follows: DSGVTQTPKHLITATGQRVTLRCSPRSGDLSVYWYQQSLDQGLQFLIQYYNGEERAKGNILERFSAQQFPDLHSELNLSSLELGDSALYFCASSAQQGNGYTFGSGTRLTVV.

This clone was seen a single time. Other DNA sequences in the same sample also yield this CDR3. The chain recombines TRBV18 with TRBJ1-1, with no clear D. Germline-derived CDR1 and CDR2 are KGHSH and LQKENI. V was pared by 3 bases and J by 4 bases, with 12 bases between. The CDR3 consists of 14 residues. CDR3: CASSPPGGATEAFF. In DNA form, the CDR3 reads TGTGCCAGCTCACCGCCCGGAGGCGCCACTGAAGCTTTCTTT.

Only a few counts were recorded for this clone. The rearrangement uses TRBV19 and TRBJ1-2, with TRBD1 identical over 9 bases. The ends lost 5 bases at V and 4 bases at J; junction bases unmatched: 14. Germline V gene data show CDR1 as LNHDA and CDR2 as SQIVND (reference sequence). This CDR3 comprises 17 residues. CDR3 in DNA: TGTGCCAGTAGTCCAAGGACAGGGGCGTTTGGACTCTATGGCTACACCTTC. Its protein product is CASSPRTGAFGLYGYTF.

The chain employs TRBV3-1 (or the pseudogene TRBV3-2) and TRBJ2-7; the D gene is possibly TRBD1 (5 bases). Looked up from germline, CDR1 is LGHDT and CDR2 is YNNKEL (reference sequence). This CDR3 is 15 amino acids long. V lost 5 bases and J lost 2, with 16 bases in between. The CDR3 spells CASSIGAPTAYEQYF. The CDR3 DNA reads as TGTGCCAGCAGCATAGGGGCCCCCACCGCCTACGAGCAGTACTTC.

V is TRBV5-1 and J is TRBJ2-7; D not resolved. The CDR3 covers 14 residues. The V end was cut by 0 bases, the J end by 0 bases, with 7 bases between. The germline gives CDR1 SGHRS, CDR2 YFSETQ. The CDR3 bases are TGCGCCAGCAGCTTGGAGCCCAACTCCTACGAGCAGTACTTC. Its protein product is CASSLEPNSYEQYF.

The V gene is TRBV30, the J gene TRBJ1-2; D remains unclear. V lost 3 bases, J lost 4 bases, and 12 bases lay in between. In germline, CDR1 is GTSNPN, CDR2 SVGIG (reference sequence). The CDR3 has 13 amino acids. The CDR3 protein is CAWRSWRTYGYTF. DNA of the CDR3: TGTGCCTGGAGGTCTTGGAGAACCTATGGCTACACCTTC.

The J gene is TRBJ1-2, the V gene TRBV6-6; no firm D call. V lost 2 bases, J lost 3 bases, and 13 bases lay in between. This CDR3 comprises 15 residues. Germline CDR1 is MNHNY and CDR2 is SVGAGI (reference sequence). Here the CDR3 reads CASSYTAGRDYGYTF. Here the CDR3 DNA reads TGTGCCAGCAGTTACACCGCGGGTCGGGACTATGGCTACACCTTC.

The V gene is TRBV18, the J gene TRBJ2-7; 7 bases are a match to TRBD1. CDR3 length: 15 amino acids. The V gene's germline CDR1 is KGHSH and CDR2 LQKENI. J lost 1 base, V lost 2 bases, and 5 bases had no gene match. The CDR3 DNA reads as TGTGCCAGCTCACCATCAAAGGGACAGTCCTACGAGCAGTACTTC. Its protein is CASSPSKGQSYEQYF.

This clone was observed a single time. This chain connects TRBV9 to TRBJ2-3; perhaps TRBD1 as D (6 bases). Trimming pared 3 bases from V and 2 bases from J, leaving 13 bases between. The germline V gene encodes CDR1 SGDLS and CDR2 YYNGEE. CDR3 size: 15 residues. The DNA for the CDR3 is TGTGCCAGCAGCGCATCAGACAGGTTCACAGATACGCAGTATTTT. It codes for CASSASDRFTDTQYF.

This chain connects TRBV5-1 to TRBJ1-2; TRBD1 matches 7 bases. From germline, CDR1 is SGHRS and CDR2 YFSETQ. Trimming at V came to 4 bases and at J to 8 bases, leaving 5 bases not matched to a gene. This CDR3 has 12 amino acids. Written as DNA, the CDR3 is TGCGCCAGCAGCGGTGACAGGGTGGGCTACACCTTC. This gives the protein CASSGDRVGYTF. The variable domain in full, completed from reference TRBV5-1 and TRBJ1-2, reads KAGVTQTPRYLIKTRGQQVTLSCSPISGHRSVSWYQQTPGQGLQFLFEYFSETQRNKGNFPGRFSGRQFSNSRSEMNVSTLELGDSALYLCASSGDRVGYTFGSGTRLTVV.

The V call is TRBV5-1, the J call TRBJ1-1; 9 nucleotides agree with TRBD1. Germline lookup yields CDR1 SGHRS and CDR2 YFSETQ. J gave up 8 bases and V 3 bases, and 2 bases lay outside the gene matches. The CDR3 length is 12 residues. The chain's CDR3 is CASSSGTGEAFF. CDR3 coding DNA: TGCGCCAGCAGCTCGGGGACAGGGGAAGCTTTCTTT. The full variable domain, completed using reference TRBV5-1 and TRBJ1-1, is KAGVTQTPRYLIKTRGQQVTLSCSPISGHRSVSWYQQTPGQGLQFLFEYFSETQRNKGNFPGRFSGRQFSNSRSEMNVSTLELGDSALYLCASSSGTGEAFFGQGTRLTVV.

This chain connects TRBV11-2 to TRBJ1-2; TRBD1 aligns across 7 bases. CDR1 is SGHAT and CDR2 is FQNNGV in the germline V gene. This CDR3 comprises 17 residues. The V gene end was trimmed by 5 bases and the J gene end by 3 bases; junction bases not matched to a gene: 15. This CDR3 reads CASSLEDGTDPYYGYTF. The DNA for the CDR3 is TGTGCCAGCAGCCTCGAGGACGGGACAGACCCTTACTATGGCTACACCTTC. Variable domain in full (rest from reference TRBV11-2 and TRBJ1-2): EAGVAQSPRYKIIEKRQSVAFWCNPISGHATLYWYQQILGQGPKLLIQFQNNGVVDDSQLPKDRFSAERLKGVDSTLKIQPAKLEDSAVYLCASSLEDGTDPYYGYTFGSGTRLTVV.

The chain links TRBV5-6 to TRBJ2-1; 7 bases line up with TRBD1. There are 15 residues in the CDR3. Per the germline V gene, CDR1 is SGHDT and CDR2 is YYEEEE. V gave up 6 bases and J gave up 2 bases; unmatched junction bases: 8. CDR3 loop: CASTLPTGPYNEQFF. The CDR3 coding sequence is TGTGCCAGCACCCTCCCGACAGGGCCCTACAATGAGCAGTTCTTC.

This clone occurred once. This chain uses TRBV11-2 with TRBJ2-2; D is unclear. Germline CDR1 reads SGHAT; CDR2 reads FQNNGV. The CDR3 runs 18 residues. Trimming took off 0 bases at V and 2 bases at J, with 16 bases between the two ends. CDR3 loop: CASSLDLMGPANTGELFF. The DNA of the CDR3 is TGTGCCAGCAGCTTAGATCTAATGGGCCCAGCAAACACCGGGGAGCTGTTTTTT.

V is TRBV10-3 and J is TRBJ1-2, with unresolved D. The germline CDR1 and CDR2 sequences are ENHRY and SYGVKD. Trimming removed 7 bases at V and 3 bases at J, with 12 bases between. The CDR3 sequence is 13 residues long. The CDR3 is CAIKEGEDYGYTF. For the CDR3, the DNA is TGTGCCATCAAGGAGGGTGAGGACTATGGCTACACCTTC.

This clone was seen just once. The V gene is TRBV19, the J gene TRBJ1-2; a possible D gene is TRBD1 (6 bases). The germline gives CDR1 LNHDA, CDR2 SQIVND (reference sequence). Trimming shortened V by 5 bases and J by 6 bases, and 13 bases separated the two germline ends. The CDR3 length is 13 residues. DNA for the CDR3: TGTGCCAGTAGTCTTGGGACATTACATGGCTACACCTTC. Its protein is CASSLGTLHGYTF.